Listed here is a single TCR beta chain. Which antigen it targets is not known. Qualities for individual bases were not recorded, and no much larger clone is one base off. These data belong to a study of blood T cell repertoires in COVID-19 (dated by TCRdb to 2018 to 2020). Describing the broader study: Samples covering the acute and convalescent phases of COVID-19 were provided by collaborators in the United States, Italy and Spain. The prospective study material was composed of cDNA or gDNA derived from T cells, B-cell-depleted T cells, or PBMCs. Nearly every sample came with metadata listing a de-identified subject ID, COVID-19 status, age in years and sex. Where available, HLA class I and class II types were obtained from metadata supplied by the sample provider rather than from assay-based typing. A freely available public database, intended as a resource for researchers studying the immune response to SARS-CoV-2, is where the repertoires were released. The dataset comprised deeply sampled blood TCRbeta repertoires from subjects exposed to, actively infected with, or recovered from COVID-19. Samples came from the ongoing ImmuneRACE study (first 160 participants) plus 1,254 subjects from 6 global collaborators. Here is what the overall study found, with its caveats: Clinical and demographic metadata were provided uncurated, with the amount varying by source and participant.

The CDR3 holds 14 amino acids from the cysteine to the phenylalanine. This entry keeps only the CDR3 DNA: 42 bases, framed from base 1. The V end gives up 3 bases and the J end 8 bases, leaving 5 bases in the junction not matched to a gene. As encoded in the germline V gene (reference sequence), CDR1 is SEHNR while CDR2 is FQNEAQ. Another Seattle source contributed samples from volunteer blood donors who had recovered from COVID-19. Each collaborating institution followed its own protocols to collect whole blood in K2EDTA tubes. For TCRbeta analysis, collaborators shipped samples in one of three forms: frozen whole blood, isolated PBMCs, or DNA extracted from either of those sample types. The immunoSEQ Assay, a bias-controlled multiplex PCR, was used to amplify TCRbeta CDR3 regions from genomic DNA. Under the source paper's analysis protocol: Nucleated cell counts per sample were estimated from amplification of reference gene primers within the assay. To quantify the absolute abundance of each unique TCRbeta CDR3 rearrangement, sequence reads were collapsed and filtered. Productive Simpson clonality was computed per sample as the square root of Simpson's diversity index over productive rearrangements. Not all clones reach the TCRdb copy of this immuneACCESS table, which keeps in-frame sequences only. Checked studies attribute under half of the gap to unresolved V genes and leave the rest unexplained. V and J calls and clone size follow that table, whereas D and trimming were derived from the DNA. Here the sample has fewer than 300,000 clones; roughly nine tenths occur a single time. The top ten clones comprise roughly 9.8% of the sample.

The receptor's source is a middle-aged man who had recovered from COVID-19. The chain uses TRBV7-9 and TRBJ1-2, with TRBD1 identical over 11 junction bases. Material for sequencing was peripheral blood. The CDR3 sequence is CASSFGQGARGYTF. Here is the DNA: TGTGCCAGCAGCTTCGGACAGGGGGCGCGAGGCTACACCTTC.